This record covers a single T cell receptor (beta chain). Its target is unknown. Germline CDR1 GTSNPN, CDR2 SVGIG (reference sequence). Trimming pared 1 base from V and 0 bases from J, leaving 6 bases between. This CDR3 region has 13 residues. This sample was included in a study of T cell repertoires and HLA-DP antigens. Generated by immunoSEQ multiplex PCR, the TCRdb table keeps only in-frame clones and is missing some. The repertoire consists of fewer than 95,000 clones, with around 86% occurring once and the leading ten covering around 1.7%. CD4+ T cells were isolated untouched, about 98% pure. The sequenced sample was CD4+ T cells from PBMCs. The source is a man aged 50 to 60 in good health and CMV-seronegative. This chain uses TRBV30 with TRBJ1-1; D call uncertain. The CDR3 coding sequence is TGTGCCTGGAGTGGTCAAATGAACACTGAAGCTTTCTTT. It codes for CAWSGQMNTEAFF.